A selection of T cell receptor beta chains follows, all from one sample in a study of cytomegalovirus exposure and HLA in healthy donors. The data were produced by immunoSEQ multiplex PCR, yet TCRdb's version contains in-frame clones alone and is incomplete. Of about 71,000 clones listed, approximately 96% are singletons. Sequencing used PBMCs. All receptors come from a man younger than 35 in good health and CMV-seropositive. The CDR3 runs from the conserved cysteine through the conserved F or W. Each record gives: J gene, V gene, D gene, CDR3 length, clone size, CDR3 DNA, CDR3 protein. A D gene is named only where the DNA matches it firmly. Clone size, where shown, is once, few, many, or a class for clones that have expanded.

J: TRBJ2-5; V: TRBV7-9; D: NA; length: 16; size: NA; DNA: TGTGCCAGCAGCACGTGGACAGGGCGGGGGCAAGAGACCCAGTACTTC; CDR3: CASSTWTGRGQETQYF
J: TRBJ2-1; V: TRBV6-1; D: NA; length: 15; size: NA; DNA: TGTGCCAGCAGTGAACGGGCAGGGGAAAGCAATGAGCAGTTCTTC; CDR3: CASSERAGESNEQFF
J: TRBJ2-7; V: TRBV6-5; D: TRBD1; length: 11; size: once; DNA: TGTGCCAGCCGGACAGGGGTCGAGCAGTACTTC; CDR3: CASRTGVEQYF
J: TRBJ2-7; V: TRBV7-6; D: TRBD2; length: 15; size: NA; DNA: TGTGCCAGCAGCTCATCTAGCGGGGGGGCGGCCGAGCAGTACTTC; CDR3: CASSSSSGGAAEQYF
J: TRBJ2-3; V: TRBV18; D: TRBD2; length: 16; size: once; DNA: TGTGCCAGCTCACCGGGAGGGACTATAGCCCAAGATACGCAGTATTTT; CDR3: CASSPGGTIAQDTQYF
J: TRBJ1-2; V: TRBV27; D: NA; length: 14; size: NA; DNA: TGTGCCACAAGAGAGCCCAAAGGAGCCTATGGCTACACCTTC; CDR3: CATREPKGAYGYTF
J: TRBJ1-1; V: TRBV18; D: NA; length: 15; size: NA; DNA: TGTGCCAGCTCACCCCCAAACAGGGCGGACACTGAAGCTTTCTTT; CDR3: CASSPPNRADTEAFF
J: TRBJ2-2; V: TRBV4-1; D: TRBD2; length: 15; size: NA; DNA: TGCGCCAGCAGCCAAGTACTAGCGGGAGCCGGGGAGCTGTTTTTT; CDR3: CASSQVLAGAGELFF
J: TRBJ2-2; V: TRBV6-6; D: NA; length: 15; size: once; DNA: TGTGCCAGCCGATGGACAGTCCTGAACACCGGGGAGCTGTTTTTT; CDR3: CASRWTVLNTGELFF
J: TRBJ1-6; V: TRBV27; D: NA; length: 18; size: few; DNA: TGTGCCAGCAGTTTCGCCGGGACACGGAGCTCCTATAATTCACCCCTCCACTTT; CDR3: CASSFAGTRSSYNSPLHF
J: TRBJ2-5; V: TRBV13; D: NA; length: 14; size: NA; DNA: TGTGCCAGCAGCGGGGGGAGGTACCAAGAGACCCAGTACTTC; CDR3: CASSGGRYQETQYF
J: TRBJ2-5; V: TRBV21-1; D: NA; length: 16; size: once; DNA: TGTGCCAGCAGCAAAATAACTGGGCAGGGAGGAGAGACCCAGTACTTC; CDR3: CASSKITGQGGETQYF
J: TRBJ1-1; V: TRBV7-9; D: NA; length: 14; size: NA; DNA: TGTGCCAGCAGCTTAGCGCTACCGATACCTGAAGCTTTCTTT; CDR3: CASSLALPIPEAFF
J: TRBJ2-3; V: TRBV5-6; D: NA; length: 17; size: NA; DNA: TGTGCCAGCAGCTTGGCCGGGCAGGGTTGGGTCACAGATACGCAGTATTTT; CDR3: CASSLAGQGWVTDTQYF
J: TRBJ1-5; V: TRBV7-4; D: TRBD1; length: 18; size: NA; DNA: TGTGCCAGCAGCCCCCGGGGACAGGGGGACTATAGCAATCAGCCCCAGCATTTT; CDR3: CASSPRGQGDYSNQPQHF
J: TRBJ2-7; V: TRBV5-1; D: TRBD1; length: 14; size: NA; DNA: TGCGCCAGCAGCTCGCAGGGGGCCCCCTACGAGCAGTACTTC; CDR3: CASSSQGAPYEQYF
J: TRBJ2-5; V: TRBV7-9; D: TRBD2; length: 14; size: NA; DNA: TGTGCCAGCGGCCTAGCGGGAGTCGGGGAGACCCAGTACTTC; CDR3: CASGLAGVGETQYF
J: TRBJ2-5; V: TRBV29-1; D: TRBD1; length: 13; size: NA; DNA: TGCAGCGTTGGAGGGACAGGTCCCGAGACCCAGTACTTC; CDR3: CSVGGTGPETQYF
J: TRBJ1-2; V: TRBV6-1; D: NA; length: 14; size: NA; DNA: TGTGCCAGCAGTGAAACGACTCCTCGCTATGGCTACACCTTC; CDR3: CASSETTPRYGYTF
J: TRBJ1-4; V: TRBV9; D: TRBD1; length: 16; size: NA; DNA: TGTGCCAGCAGCGGGCGGACAGGGGGAACTAATGAAAAACTGTTTTTT; CDR3: CASSGRTGGTNEKLFF
J: TRBJ2-5; V: TRBV7-9; D: NA; length: 14; size: NA; DNA: TGTGCCAGCAACACCGCGGGGCCCTCGGAGACCCAGTACTTC; CDR3: CASNTAGPSETQYF
J: TRBJ2-7; V: TRBV28; D: TRBD1; length: 13; size: NA; DNA: TGTGCCAGCAGTTTGGGACAGTCCTACGAGCAGTACTTC; CDR3: CASSLGQSYEQYF
J: TRBJ2-6; V: TRBV19; D: NA; length: 15; size: NA; DNA: TGTGCCAGTAGTTCGTATAGCTCTGGGGCCAACGTCCTGACTTTC; CDR3: CASSSYSSGANVLTF
J: TRBJ1-4; V: TRBV5-4; D: NA; length: 14; size: NA; DNA: TGTGCCAGCAGCAGGGAGGGAGGGGATGAAAAACTGTTTTTT; CDR3: CASSREGGDEKLFF
J: TRBJ2-5; V: TRBV2; D: NA; length: 10; size: NA; DNA: TGTGCCAGCAGCGAGGAGACCCAGTACTTC; CDR3: CASSEETQYF
J: TRBJ1-5; V: TRBV19; D: NA; length: 16; size: few; DNA: TGTGCCAGTAGTATAGTAGGCCGTCGGTGGGGCCAGCCCCAGCATTTT; CDR3: CASSIVGRRWGQPQHF
J: TRBJ2-5; V: TRBV27; D: NA; length: 14; size: NA; DNA: TGTGCCAGCAGTTCCCAAACAAGCGCGGAGACCCAGTACTTC; CDR3: CASSSQTSAETQYF
J: TRBJ1-1; V: TRBV30; D: NA; length: 13; size: NA; DNA: TGTGCCTGGAGTGTACGGGTGGAAACTGAAGCTTTCTTT; CDR3: CAWSVRVETEAFF
J: TRBJ1-2; V: TRBV6-5; D: NA; length: 14; size: NA; DNA: TGTGCCAGCAGCTACTTAGGGACACCGGGAGGCTACACCTTC; CDR3: CASSYLGTPGGYTF
J: TRBJ1-2; V: TRBV6-5; D: NA; length: 13; size: NA; DNA: TGTGCCAGCACCCTCTCGAGGGCCGATGGCTACACCTTC; CDR3: CASTLSRADGYTF
J: TRBJ2-1; V: TRBV10-2; D: TRBD2; length: 15; size: NA; DNA: TGCGCCAGCAGACCCCCTAGCGGGAGATCGAGAGAGCAGTTCTTC; CDR3: CASRPPSGRSREQFF
J: TRBJ1-5; V: TRBV5-6; D: TRBD1; length: 13; size: NA; DNA: TGTGCCAGCAGCCCGGGGACAGGGGGGCCCCAGCATTTT; CDR3: CASSPGTGGPQHF
J: TRBJ2-7; V: TRBV28; D: NA; length: 15; size: NA; DNA: TGTGCCAGCAGTTTACCCCCCGACAGTCTCTACGAGCAGTACTTC; CDR3: CASSLPPDSLYEQYF
J: TRBJ2-4; V: TRBV20-1; D: NA; length: 11; size: NA; DNA: TGCAGTGCTTGGACAGTCGGCATTCAGTACTTC; CDR3: CSAWTVGIQYF
J: TRBJ1-2; V: TRBV4-1; D: TRBD1; length: 14; size: NA; DNA: TGCGCCAGCAGCCCTTCGACAGGGGGGGAAGGCTACACCTTC; CDR3: CASSPSTGGEGYTF
J: TRBJ1-4; V: TRBV7-9; D: TRBD1; length: 19; size: NA; DNA: TGTGCCAGCAGCCCCTTTCCGGGGACAGGGGGCATTTGGGTTGAAAAACTGTTTTTT; CDR3: CASSPFPGTGGIWVEKLFF
J: TRBJ2-1; V: TRBV28; D: TRBD2; length: 17; size: NA; DNA: TGTGCCAGCATCACTGGGGCCCTAGCGGGAGGTCTCAATGAGCAGTTCTTC; CDR3: CASITGALAGGLNEQFF
J: TRBJ1-1; V: TRBV6-6; D: NA; length: 16; size: NA; DNA: TGTGCCAGCAGTAGCGGGACACCTCGTATGAACACTGAAGCTTTCTTT; CDR3: CASSSGTPRMNTEAFF
J: TRBJ2-5; V: TRBV5-4; D: TRBD2; length: 16; size: NA; DNA: TGTGCCAGCAGCCTCCGACTAGCGGGGGGACAAGAGACCCAGTACTTC; CDR3: CASSLRLAGGQETQYF
J: TRBJ2-3; V: TRBV6-5; D: NA; length: 14; size: NA; DNA: TGTGCCAGCACCAGGGCACTGAGCACAGATACGCAGTATTTT; CDR3: CASTRALSTDTQYF
J: TRBJ2-1; V: TRBV10-1; D: NA; length: 14; size: once; DNA: TGCGCCAGCAGTAGTAGCGGATCCTACAATGAGCAGTTCTTC; CDR3: CASSSSGSYNEQFF
J: TRBJ1-1; V: TRBV30; D: NA; length: 13; size: NA; DNA: TGTGCCTGGAGTGTTTGGGGAGGCACTGAAGCTTTCTTT; CDR3: CAWSVWGGTEAFF
J: TRBJ2-7; V: TRBV7-3; D: TRBD2; length: 14; size: NA; DNA: TGTGCCAGCAGCGCAGGACTAGCGGGAGCCGAGCAGTACTTC; CDR3: CASSAGLAGAEQYF
J: TRBJ2-7; V: TRBV28; D: TRBD1; length: 13; size: NA; DNA: TGTGCCAGCAGGGCGACAGGGCCCTACGAGCAGTACTTC; CDR3: CASRATGPYEQYF
J: TRBJ1-4; V: TRBV7-8; D: NA; length: 14; size: NA; DNA: TGTGCCAGCAGCTTCCCCCGGAGTAATGAAAAACTGTTTTTT; CDR3: CASSFPRSNEKLFF
J: TRBJ1-2; V: TRBV7-9; D: TRBD1; length: 15; size: NA; DNA: TGTGCCAGCAGCTCCCCTACCAGGGGGCTTCGTGGCTACACCTTC; CDR3: CASSSPTRGLRGYTF
J: TRBJ2-1; V: TRBV7-3; D: NA; length: 15; size: once; DNA: TGTGCCAGCAGCTTATCCAGGGAGGAGGGGAATGAGCAGTTCTTC; CDR3: CASSLSREEGNEQFF
J: TRBJ1-5; V: TRBV28; D: NA; length: 15; size: NA; DNA: TGTGCCAGCAGTTCCATTTTAAGGGGTCAACAGCCCCAGCATTTT; CDR3: CASSSILRGQQPQHF
J: TRBJ1-1; V: TRBV7-9; D: NA; length: 15; size: NA; DNA: TGTGCCAGCAGCTTCCAGCTCGGGGAGAACACTGAAGCTTTCTTT; CDR3: CASSFQLGENTEAFF